A single sample is the source of the 3 T cell receptor beta chains below, sequenced in a study of cytomegalovirus exposure and HLA in healthy donors. A multiplex PCR was run with 60 Vbeta primers and 13 Jbeta primers. Assay used: immunoSEQ multiplex PCR; TCRdb lists only in-frame clones, some missing. The sample includes some 70,000 clones, roughly 80% of them seen just once. Sequencing input: PBMCs. The source of these receptors is a male donor in good health and CMV-seropositive.

The V gene is TRBV18, the J gene TRBJ1-1, with 7 bases identical to TRBD1. The trim removed 1 base at V and 0 bases at J, leaving 8 bases unmatched. Germline lookup yields CDR1 KGHSH and CDR2 LQKENI. This CDR3 region has 17 residues. The CDR3 loop reads CASSPLTGDSLNTEAFF. CDR3 in DNA: TGTGCCAGCTCACCACTTACAGGGGACTCTCTGAACACTGAAGCTTTCTTT.

The chain links TRBV14 to TRBJ2-7; possibly TRBD1 for D (6 bases). V was cut by 4 bases and J by 1 base, with 14 bases left in between. The germline V gene has CDR1 SGHDN and CDR2 FVKESK. This CDR3 is 15 amino acids long. As DNA, the CDR3 is TGTGCCAGCAGCCGGGGGCGGGCCGAATCCTACGAGCAGTACTTC. This codes for CASSRGRAESYEQYF. Full variable domain (missing parts from reference TRBV14 and TRBJ2-7): EAGVTQFPSHSVIEKGQTVTLRCDPISGHDNLYWYRRVMGKEIKFLLHFVKESKQDESGMPNNRFLAERTGGTYSTLKVQPAELEDSGVYFCASSRGRAESYEQYFGPGTRLTVT.

The table lists this clone with a count of one. The J gene is TRBJ1-2, the V gene TRBV13; TRBD1 matches 8 bases. The V and J ends lost 5 bases and 8 bases, in that order; junction bases with no gene match: 7. The CDR3 has 13 amino acids. The germline gives CDR1 PRHDT, CDR2 FYEKMQ (reference sequence). The CDR3: CASSLGQGRGYTF. The CDR3 nucleotides are TGTGCCAGCAGCCTTGGACAGGGACGGGGCTACACCTTC.